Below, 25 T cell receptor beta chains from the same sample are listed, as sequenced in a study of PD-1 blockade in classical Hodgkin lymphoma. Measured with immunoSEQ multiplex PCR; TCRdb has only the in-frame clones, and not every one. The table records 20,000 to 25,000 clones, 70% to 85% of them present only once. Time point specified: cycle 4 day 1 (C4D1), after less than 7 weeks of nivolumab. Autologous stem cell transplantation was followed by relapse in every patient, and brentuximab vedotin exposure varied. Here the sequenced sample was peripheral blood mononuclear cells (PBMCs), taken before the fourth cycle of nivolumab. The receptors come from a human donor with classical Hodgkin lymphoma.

CDR3 in DNA: TGTGCCAGCGGGACAGGGAGGGACACCGGGGAGCTGTTTTTT. It translates to CASGTGRDTGELFF. The chain uses TRBV25-1 and TRBJ2-2; 9 bases align to TRBD1. This CDR3 is built from 14 residues. Per germline, CDR1 MGHDK and CDR2 SYGVNS. Unmatched junction bases numbered 4, after V lost 8 bases and J lost 3 bases.

The CDR3 is CASSPLLQGARYEQYF. The CDR3 DNA follows: TGTGCCAGCAGTCCCCTCTTGCAGGGGGCGCGGTACGAGCAGTACTTC. The chain has TRBV27 and TRBJ2-7; 8 bases fit TRBD1. The CDR3 runs to 16 residues. The V gene's germline CDR1 is MNHEY and CDR2 SMNVEV (reference sequence). J was trimmed by 4 bases and V by 5 bases; bases with no gene match: 13.

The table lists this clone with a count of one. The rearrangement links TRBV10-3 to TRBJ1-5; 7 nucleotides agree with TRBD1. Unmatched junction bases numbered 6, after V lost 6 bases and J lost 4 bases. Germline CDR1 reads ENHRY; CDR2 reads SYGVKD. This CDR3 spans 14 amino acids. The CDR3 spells CAISPGQSNQPQHF. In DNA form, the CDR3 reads TGTGCCATCAGCCCGGGACAGTCTAATCAGCCCCAGCATTTT.

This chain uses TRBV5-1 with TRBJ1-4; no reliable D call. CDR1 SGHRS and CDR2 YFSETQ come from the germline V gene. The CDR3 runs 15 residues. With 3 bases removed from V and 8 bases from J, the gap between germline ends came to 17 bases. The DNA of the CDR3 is TGCGCCAGCAGCTCTAGCGGAGGGCGCGGGGAAAAACTGTTTTTT. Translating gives CASSSSGGRGEKLFF.

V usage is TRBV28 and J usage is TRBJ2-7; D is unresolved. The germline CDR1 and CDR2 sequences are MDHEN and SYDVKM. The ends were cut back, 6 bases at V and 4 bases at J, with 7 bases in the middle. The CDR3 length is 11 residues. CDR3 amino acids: CASSLQYEQYF. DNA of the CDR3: TGTGCCAGCAGCCTCCAATACGAGCAGTACTTC.

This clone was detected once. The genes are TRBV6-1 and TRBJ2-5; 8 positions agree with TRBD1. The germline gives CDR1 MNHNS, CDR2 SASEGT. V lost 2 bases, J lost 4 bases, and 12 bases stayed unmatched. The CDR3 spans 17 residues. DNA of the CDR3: TGTGCCAGCAGTGAAAGTCGCGACAGGGGTTGGACAGAGACCCAGTACTTC. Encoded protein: CASSESRDRGWTETQYF.

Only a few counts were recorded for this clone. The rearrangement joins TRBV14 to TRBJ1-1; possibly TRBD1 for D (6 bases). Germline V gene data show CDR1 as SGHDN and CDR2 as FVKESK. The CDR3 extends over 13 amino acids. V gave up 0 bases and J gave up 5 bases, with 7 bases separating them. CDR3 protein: CASSQEGGTEAFF. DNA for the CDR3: TGTGCCAGCAGCCAAGAAGGGGGAACTGAAGCTTTCTTT.

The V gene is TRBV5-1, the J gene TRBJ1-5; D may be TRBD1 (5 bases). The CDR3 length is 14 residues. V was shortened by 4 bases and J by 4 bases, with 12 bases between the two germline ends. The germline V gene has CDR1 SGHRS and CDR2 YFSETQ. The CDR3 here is CASSRDGGNQPQHF. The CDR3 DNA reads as TGCGCCAGCAGCAGGGACGGGGGGAATCAGCCCCAGCATTTT.

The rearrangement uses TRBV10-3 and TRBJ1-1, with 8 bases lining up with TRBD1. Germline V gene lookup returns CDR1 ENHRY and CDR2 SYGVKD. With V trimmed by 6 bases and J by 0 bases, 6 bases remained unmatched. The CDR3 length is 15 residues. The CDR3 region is CAISRQGSMNTEAFF. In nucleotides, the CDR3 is TGTGCCATCAGCCGACAGGGGTCTATGAACACTGAAGCTTTCTTT.

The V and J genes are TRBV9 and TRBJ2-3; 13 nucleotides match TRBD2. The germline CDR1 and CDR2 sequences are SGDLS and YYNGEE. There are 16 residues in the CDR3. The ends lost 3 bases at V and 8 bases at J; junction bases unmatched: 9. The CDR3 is CASSAGLAGEGGTQYF. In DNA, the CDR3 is TGTGCCAGCAGCGCCGGACTAGCGGGAGAAGGGGGTACGCAGTATTTT.

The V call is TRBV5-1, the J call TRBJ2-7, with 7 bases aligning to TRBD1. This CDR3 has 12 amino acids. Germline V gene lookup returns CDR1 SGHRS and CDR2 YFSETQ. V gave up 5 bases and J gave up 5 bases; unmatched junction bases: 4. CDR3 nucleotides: TGCGCCAGCAGAGAGACAGGGAACGAGCAGTACTTC. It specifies CASRETGNEQYF.

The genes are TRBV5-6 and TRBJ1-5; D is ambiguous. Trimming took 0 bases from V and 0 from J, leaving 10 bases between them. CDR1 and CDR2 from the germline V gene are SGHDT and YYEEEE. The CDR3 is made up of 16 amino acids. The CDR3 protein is CASSLGGSNSNQPQHF. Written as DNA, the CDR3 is TGTGCCAGCAGCTTGGGAGGATCTAATAGCAATCAGCCCCAGCATTTT.

The CDR3 loop reads CAISSRDFTDTQYF. CDR3 in DNA: TGTGCCATCAGCAGCCGGGACTTTACAGATACGCAGTATTTT. The chain employs TRBV10-3 and TRBJ2-3; weak D call: TRBD2 (6 bases). The CDR3 sequence is 14 residues long. The germline V gene has CDR1 ENHRY and CDR2 SYGVKD. The V and J ends lost 6 bases and 3 bases respectively, with 13 bases between them.

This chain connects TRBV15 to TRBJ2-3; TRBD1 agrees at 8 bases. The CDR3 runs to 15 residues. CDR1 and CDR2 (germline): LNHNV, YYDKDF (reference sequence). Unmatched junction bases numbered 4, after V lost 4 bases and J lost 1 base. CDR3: CATSKGQGGTDTQYF. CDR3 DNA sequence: TGTGCCACCAGCAAAGGACAGGGAGGCACAGATACGCAGTATTTT.

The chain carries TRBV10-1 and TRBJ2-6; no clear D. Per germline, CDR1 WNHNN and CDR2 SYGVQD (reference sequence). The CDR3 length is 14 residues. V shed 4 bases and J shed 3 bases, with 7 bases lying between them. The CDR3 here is CASSALVGANVLTF. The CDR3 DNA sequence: TGCGCCAGCAGTGCTTTGGTTGGGGCCAACGTCCTGACTTTC.

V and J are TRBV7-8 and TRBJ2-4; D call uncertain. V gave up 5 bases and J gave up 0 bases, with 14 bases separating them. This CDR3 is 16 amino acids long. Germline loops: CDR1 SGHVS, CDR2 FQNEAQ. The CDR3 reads CASSAIPTVAKNIQYF. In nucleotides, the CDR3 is TGTGCCAGCAGCGCCATCCCCACTGTAGCCAAAAACATTCAGTACTTC. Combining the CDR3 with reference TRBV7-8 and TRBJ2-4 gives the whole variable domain GAGVSQSPRYKVAKRGQDVALRCDPISGHVSLFWYQQALGQGPEFLTYFQNEAQLDKSGLPSDRFFAERPEGSVSTLKIQRTQQEDSAVYLCASSAIPTVAKNIQYFGAGTRLSVL.

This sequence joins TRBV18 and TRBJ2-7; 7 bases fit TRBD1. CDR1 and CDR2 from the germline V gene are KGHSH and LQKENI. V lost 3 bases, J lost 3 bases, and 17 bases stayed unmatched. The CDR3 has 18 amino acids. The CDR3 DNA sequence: TGTGCCAGCTCACCGCCGAGACAAGGACAGGCCGCGGGCTACGAGCAGTACTTC. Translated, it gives CASSPPRQGQAAGYEQYF.

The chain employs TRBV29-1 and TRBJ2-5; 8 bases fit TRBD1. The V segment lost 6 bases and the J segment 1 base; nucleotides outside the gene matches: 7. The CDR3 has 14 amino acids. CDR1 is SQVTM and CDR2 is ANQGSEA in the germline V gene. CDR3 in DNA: TGCAGCGTGTGGACAGGGTTCAGCCAAGAGACCCAGTACTTC. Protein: CSVWTGFSQETQYF.

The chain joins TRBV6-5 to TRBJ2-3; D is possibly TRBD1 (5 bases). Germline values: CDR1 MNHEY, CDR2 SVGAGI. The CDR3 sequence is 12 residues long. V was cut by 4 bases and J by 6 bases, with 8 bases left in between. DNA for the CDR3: TGTGCCAGCAGTTCGCAGGGTGATACGCAGTATTTT. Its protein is CASSSQGDTQYF.

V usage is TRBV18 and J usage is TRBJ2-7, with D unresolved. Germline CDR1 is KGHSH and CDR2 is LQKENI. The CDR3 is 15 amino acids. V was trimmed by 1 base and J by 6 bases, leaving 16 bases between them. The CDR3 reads CASSPRFVRGFEQYF. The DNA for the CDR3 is TGTGCCAGCTCACCACGATTTGTTCGTGGGTTCGAGCAGTACTTC.

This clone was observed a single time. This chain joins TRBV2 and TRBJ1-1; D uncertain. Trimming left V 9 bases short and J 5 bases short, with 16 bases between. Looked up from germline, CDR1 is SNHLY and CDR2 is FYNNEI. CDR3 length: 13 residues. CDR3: CARRGGRTTEAFF. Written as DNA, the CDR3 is TGTGCCAGGCGAGGAGGGCGGACGACTGAAGCTTTCTTT.

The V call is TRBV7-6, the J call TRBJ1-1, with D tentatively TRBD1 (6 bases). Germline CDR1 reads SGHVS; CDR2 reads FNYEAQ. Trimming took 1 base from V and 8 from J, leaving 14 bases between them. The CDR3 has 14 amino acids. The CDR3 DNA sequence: TGTGCCAGCAGCTTAGGACACAGCGGGGGCGAAGCTTTCTTT. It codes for CASSLGHSGGEAFF.

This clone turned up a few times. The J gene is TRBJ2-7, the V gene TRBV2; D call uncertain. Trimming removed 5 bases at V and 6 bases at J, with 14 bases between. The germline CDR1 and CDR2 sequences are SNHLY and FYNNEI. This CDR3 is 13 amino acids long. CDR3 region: CASSLHMESEQYF. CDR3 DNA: TGTGCCAGCAGTCTCCACATGGAGAGCGAGCAGTACTTC.

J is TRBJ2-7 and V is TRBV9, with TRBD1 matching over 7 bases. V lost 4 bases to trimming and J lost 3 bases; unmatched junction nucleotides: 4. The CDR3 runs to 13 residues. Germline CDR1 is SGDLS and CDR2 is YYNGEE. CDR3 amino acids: CASSFRQGYEQYF. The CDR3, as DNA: TGTGCCAGCAGCTTCCGACAGGGCTACGAGCAGTACTTC.

CDR3 sequence: CSVGGTGSSYNEQFF. CDR3 nucleotide sequence: TGCAGCGTTGGAGGGACAGGGAGCTCCTACAATGAGCAGTTCTTC. The chain recombines TRBV29-1 with TRBJ2-1, with 9 bases lining up with TRBD1. V gave up 4 bases and J gave up 0 bases; unmatched junction bases: 4. CDR1 and CDR2 (germline): SQVTM, ANQGSEA. CDR3 length equals 15 residues.